The rows below give T cell receptor beta chains drawn from one sample of a study of shared clonotypes between healthy human individuals. Sequencing was performed with immunoSEQ multiplex PCR; in TCRdb, only in-frame clones are kept and a portion is missing. In the table there are over 400,000 clones, about 96% of which are singletons. The sequenced material came from naive CD4+ T cells sorted from blood. The source of these receptors is a woman aged 25 to 39 in good health. Both conserved end residues are part of each CDR3. Fields, in order: CDR3 DNA, CDR3 protein, V gene, J gene, clone size, D gene. D genes are given only for firm matches. A clone size is listed for some rows: how often the clone was seen (once, few, many), or a class if it is expanded.

CDR3nt: TGTGCCAGCAGCTTGGCCCCCCTGCACGACCAGCCCCAGCATTTT; CDR3aa: CASSLAPLHDQPQHF; v_gene: TRBV5-5; j_gene: TRBJ1-5; abundance: -; d_gene: -
CDR3nt: TGTGCCACCTGCTACGCGAATGAGCAGTTCTTC; CDR3aa: CATCYANEQFF; v_gene: TRBV2; j_gene: TRBJ2-1; abundance: once; d_gene: -
CDR3nt: TGTGCCAGCAGCTTACCAGGGGGCTATGGCTACACCTTC; CDR3aa: CASSLPGGYGYTF; v_gene: TRBV7-6; j_gene: TRBJ1-2; abundance: -; d_gene: TRBD1
CDR3nt: TGTGCCAGCAGCGCGACTAGCGGGGGAGCCGGGGAGCAGTACTTC; CDR3aa: CASSATSGGAGEQYF; v_gene: TRBV6-1; j_gene: TRBJ2-7; abundance: -; d_gene: TRBD2
CDR3nt: TGTGCCAGCAGCCTCCTTTGGAACACCATATATTTT; CDR3aa: CASSLLWNTIYF; v_gene: TRBV7-9; j_gene: TRBJ1-3; abundance: -; d_gene: -
CDR3nt: TGTGCCATCAGGGCGGGACAGTCCTACGAGCAGTACTTC; CDR3aa: CAIRAGQSYEQYF; v_gene: TRBV10-3; j_gene: TRBJ2-7; abundance: -; d_gene: -
CDR3nt: TGTGCCAGCAGCCGACAGGGAGGCGAAAAGTTTTTT; CDR3aa: CASSRQGGEKFF; v_gene: TRBV2; j_gene: TRBJ1-4; abundance: -; d_gene: TRBD1
CDR3nt: TGTGCCAGCAGTTCGACACGAAATCAGCCCCAGCATTTT; CDR3aa: CASSSTRNQPQHF; v_gene: TRBV28; j_gene: TRBJ1-5; abundance: -; d_gene: -
CDR3nt: TGTGCCTGGAGTACCTGGGACGGCAGATCGAATGGCTACACCTTC; CDR3aa: CAWSTWDGRSNGYTF; v_gene: TRBV30; j_gene: TRBJ1-2; abundance: -; d_gene: -
CDR3nt: TGCAGCGTTGGGGGGAGCCTAGCGGGACTTCACGAGCAGTACTTC; CDR3aa: CSVGGSLAGLHEQYF; v_gene: TRBV29-1; j_gene: TRBJ2-7; abundance: -; d_gene: TRBD2
CDR3nt: TGTGCCAGCAGCCCGGGACTAGCGGGAAGGGATGAGCAGTTCTTC; CDR3aa: CASSPGLAGRDEQFF; v_gene: TRBV7-9; j_gene: TRBJ2-1; abundance: -; d_gene: TRBD2
CDR3nt: TGTGCCAGCAGCCCGGGGGGGGGCTACGAGCAGTACTTC; CDR3aa: CASSPGGGYEQYF; v_gene: TRBV7-9; j_gene: TRBJ2-7; abundance: -; d_gene: TRBD2
CDR3nt: TGTGCCATCAGTGAAGGTTCAGGACAACCGAATGAAAAACTGTTTTTT; CDR3aa: CAISEGSGQPNEKLFF; v_gene: TRBV10-3; j_gene: TRBJ1-4; abundance: -; d_gene: -
CDR3nt: TGTGCCAGCAGTTCCCAGATGCGGACAGGGCGGAGGACTGAAGCTTTCTTT; CDR3aa: CASSSQMRTGRRTEAFF; v_gene: TRBV28; j_gene: TRBJ1-1; abundance: -; d_gene: TRBD1
CDR3nt: TGTGCCAGCAGTTTATCCGCCAGAAGGACTTCCTCCTACGAGCAGTACTTC; CDR3aa: CASSLSARRTSSYEQYF; v_gene: TRBV27; j_gene: TRBJ2-7; abundance: -; d_gene: -
CDR3nt: TGTGCCAGCAGCCCCAGGACAGGCAGGGCCAAAAACATTCAGTACTTC; CDR3aa: CASSPRTGRAKNIQYF; v_gene: TRBV11-2; j_gene: TRBJ2-4; abundance: -; d_gene: TRBD1
CDR3nt: TGTGCCAGCAGAGAGGACAGGGGGAGTTACCAGCCCCAGCATTTT; CDR3aa: CASREDRGSYQPQHF; v_gene: TRBV6-5; j_gene: TRBJ1-5; abundance: -; d_gene: TRBD1
CDR3nt: TGTGCCAGCAGCCCGGGACTAGGGGTTGACCATGAGCAGTTCTTC; CDR3aa: CASSPGLGVDHEQFF; v_gene: TRBV7-9; j_gene: TRBJ2-1; abundance: -; d_gene: TRBD2
CDR3nt: TGCGCCAGCAGCTTTACAGGGGGCGGAAATGAGCAGTTCTTC; CDR3aa: CASSFTGGGNEQFF; v_gene: TRBV5-1; j_gene: TRBJ2-1; abundance: -; d_gene: TRBD1
CDR3nt: TGTGAGCCACCTCCCAATGGCTACACCTTC; CDR3aa: CEPPPNGYTF; v_gene: TRBV28; j_gene: TRBJ1-2; abundance: -; d_gene: -
CDR3nt: TGTGCCAGCAGGAGGAGCTCCTACAATGAGCAGTTCTTC; CDR3aa: CASRRSSYNEQFF; v_gene: TRBV27; j_gene: TRBJ2-1; abundance: -; d_gene: -
CDR3nt: TGTGCCAGCAGTCGGGTGGGACGGCTTAGCAATCAGCCCCAGCATTTT; CDR3aa: CASSRVGRLSNQPQHF; v_gene: TRBV27; j_gene: TRBJ1-5; abundance: -; d_gene: -
CDR3nt: TGTGCCAGCCTCTCGGCGGGGGAAGCCACTGAAGCTTTCTTT; CDR3aa: CASLSAGEATEAFF; v_gene: TRBV7-9; j_gene: TRBJ1-1; abundance: -; d_gene: -
CDR3nt: TGTGCCAGCAGCCCAATCACGGGAGAACACGAGCAGTACTTC; CDR3aa: CASSPITGEHEQYF; v_gene: TRBV5-4; j_gene: TRBJ2-7; abundance: -; d_gene: -
CDR3nt: TGTGCCAGCAGTGGGCCGGGACAGGGAACGTTCGAGCAGTACTTC; CDR3aa: CASSGPGQGTFEQYF; v_gene: TRBV28; j_gene: TRBJ2-7; abundance: -; d_gene: TRBD1
CDR3nt: TGTGCCAGTAGTATGGGAACTAGCGGTTACAATGAGCAGTTCTTC; CDR3aa: CASSMGTSGYNEQFF; v_gene: TRBV19; j_gene: TRBJ2-1; abundance: -; d_gene: TRBD2
CDR3nt: TGTGCCAGTAGTATGGGGACAGGGGGAAAGATCACTGAAGCTTTCTTT; CDR3aa: CASSMGTGGKITEAFF; v_gene: TRBV19; j_gene: TRBJ1-1; abundance: -; d_gene: TRBD1
CDR3nt: TGTGCCAGCAGTTGGGACCCGAGCGTCGGGGAGCTGTTTTTT; CDR3aa: CASSWDPSVGELFF; v_gene: TRBV28; j_gene: TRBJ2-2; abundance: -; d_gene: -
CDR3nt: TGTGCCAGCAGCCCCAGGATTATAGGTTGGAGGGGTTCCTACAATGAGCAGTTCTTC; CDR3aa: CASSPRIIGWRGSYNEQFF; v_gene: TRBV7-2; j_gene: TRBJ2-1; abundance: -; d_gene: -
CDR3nt: TGCGCCAGCAGCTTGGAAGGCGGGTCCCGGAGTGAGACCCAGTACTTC; CDR3aa: CASSLEGGSRSETQYF; v_gene: TRBV5-1; j_gene: TRBJ2-5; abundance: -; d_gene: -
CDR3nt: TGTGCCAGCAGTCCGACAGGGCGGGGCAATCAGCCCCAGCATTTT; CDR3aa: CASSPTGRGNQPQHF; v_gene: TRBV28; j_gene: TRBJ1-5; abundance: -; d_gene: TRBD1
CDR3nt: TGTGCCAGCAGTTTTGGGGGACTAGCCTACGAGCAGTACTTC; CDR3aa: CASSFGGLAYEQYF; v_gene: TRBV28; j_gene: TRBJ2-7; abundance: -; d_gene: TRBD2
CDR3nt: TGTGCCAGCAGCTTCAGCAGGACATCCTACAATGAGCAGTTCTTC; CDR3aa: CASSFSRTSYNEQFF; v_gene: TRBV7-9; j_gene: TRBJ2-1; abundance: -; d_gene: -
CDR3nt: TGTGCCAGCAGTGAACAGGGTTGGGCGGGTGGAAAACTGTTTTTT; CDR3aa: CASSEQGWAGGKLFF; v_gene: TRBV2; j_gene: TRBJ1-4; abundance: -; d_gene: -
CDR3nt: TGTGCCAGCAGCTTGTCTAGCGATGAGCAGTTCTTC; CDR3aa: CASSLSSDEQFF; v_gene: TRBV6-1; j_gene: TRBJ2-1; abundance: -; d_gene: -
CDR3nt: TGTGCCATCAGCCACTCCCTGACTCCAGATACGCAGTATTTT; CDR3aa: CAISHSLTPDTQYF; v_gene: TRBV10-3; j_gene: TRBJ2-3; abundance: -; d_gene: -
CDR3nt: TGTGCCAGCAGTGGGCAGCGGAGCCCCGCCGGCACCATTCAGTACTTC; CDR3aa: CASSGQRSPAGTIQYF; v_gene: TRBV2; j_gene: TRBJ2-4; abundance: -; d_gene: -
CDR3nt: TGTGCCAGCAGTGTACTTGCGGGAGTAACCGGGGAGCTGTTTTTT; CDR3aa: CASSVLAGVTGELFF; v_gene: TRBV2; j_gene: TRBJ2-2; abundance: -; d_gene: TRBD2
CDR3nt: TGTGCCAGCAGTGAATTGATAGCGGGGCACAATGAGCAGTTCTTC; CDR3aa: CASSELIAGHNEQFF; v_gene: TRBV25-1; j_gene: TRBJ2-1; abundance: -; d_gene: TRBD2
CDR3nt: TGCGCCAGCAGCTTGGGGCTCCGAGGGGGGACAGATACGCAGTATTTT; CDR3aa: CASSLGLRGGTDTQYF; v_gene: TRBV5-1; j_gene: TRBJ2-3; abundance: -; d_gene: -
CDR3nt: TGCAGCGTTGAATGGACAGGGCGTACTGAAGCTTTCTTT; CDR3aa: CSVEWTGRTEAFF; v_gene: TRBV29-1; j_gene: TRBJ1-1; abundance: -; d_gene: TRBD1